The clone carrying this TCR beta chain was counted once. These data come from a study of OX40 agonist ivuxolimab in advanced cancers. The CDR3 contains 15 residues. The J segment lost 1 base and the V segment lost 4 bases, leaving 5 bases of the junction unmatched. Germline V gene data show CDR1 as SQVTM and CDR2 as ANQGSEA. Data came from immunoSEQ multiplex PCR; TCRdb stores just in-frame clones and leaves some out. The sample has about 94,000 clones, around 87% seen once. Specimen: CD4+ or CD8+ T cells sorted from blood, collected in a trial of the OX40 agonist ivuxolimab. The receptor's source is an adult with an advanced solid tumor such as melanoma, head and neck, liver or kidney cancer. This chain links TRBV29-1 with TRBJ2-2, with 8 bases that match TRBD2. This chain's CDR3 is CSVVGGALNTGELFF. The CDR3 DNA sequence: TGCAGCGTTGTCGGGGGGGCCTTGAACACCGGGGAGCTGTTTTTT.